This entry lists 3 T cell receptor beta chains sequenced from one sample in a study of technical replicates of blood from a few donors. Clones were sequenced by immunoSEQ multiplex PCR, and TCRdb holds only the in-frame ones, with some missing. This sample has about 74,000 clones, with approximately 95% found just once. The sample was T cells isolated from PBMCs. The receptor set was obtained from a human donor in good health.

In nucleotides, the CDR3 is TGTGCCAGCACCCTAATGGGGTGGGGGCGAGATGAAAAACTGTTTTTT. Translation gives CASTLMGWGRDEKLFF. This sequence joins TRBV7-9 and TRBJ1-4, with a possible D match to TRBD1 (6 bases). Trimming shortened V by 7 bases and J by 6 bases, and 21 bases separated the two germline ends. The V gene's germline CDR1 is SEHNR and CDR2 FQNEAQ (reference sequence). The CDR3 is made up of 16 amino acids.

The chain joins TRBV19 to TRBJ2-1, with 9 bases lining up with TRBD1. This CDR3 is 14 amino acids long. Trimming removed 7 bases from V and 8 bases from J; junction bases left unmatched: 9. CDR1 and CDR2 from the germline V gene are LNHDA and SQIVND (reference sequence). As DNA, the CDR3 is TGTGCCAGTAATAACAGGGGGCTTTTTGATGAGCAGTTCTTC. Its protein is CASNNRGLFDEQFF.

The V call is TRBV27, the J call TRBJ2-1, with 11 bases that match TRBD2. Germline CDR1 is MNHEY and CDR2 is SMNVEV (reference sequence). The CDR3 is 16 residues long. The J segment lost 6 bases and the V segment lost 3 bases, leaving 7 bases of the junction unmatched. CDR3 amino acids: CASSFLAGGSGNEQFF. In DNA, the CDR3 is TGTGCCAGCAGTTTCTTAGCGGGGGGGTCTGGCAATGAGCAGTTCTTC.